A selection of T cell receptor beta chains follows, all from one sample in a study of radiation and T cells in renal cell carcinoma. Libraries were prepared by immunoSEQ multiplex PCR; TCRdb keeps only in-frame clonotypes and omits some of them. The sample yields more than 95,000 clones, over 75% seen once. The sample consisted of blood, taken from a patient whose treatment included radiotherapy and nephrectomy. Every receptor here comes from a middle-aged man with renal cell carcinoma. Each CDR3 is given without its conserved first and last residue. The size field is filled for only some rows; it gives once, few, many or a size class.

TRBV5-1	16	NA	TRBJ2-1	ASSLEGGSIHPYNEQF
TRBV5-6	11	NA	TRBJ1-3	ASSNGGGITIY
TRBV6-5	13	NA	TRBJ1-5	ASSYGQYSNQPQH
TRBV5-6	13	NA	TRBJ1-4	ASSLFGATNEKLF
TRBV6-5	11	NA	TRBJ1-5	ASRQGGNQPQH
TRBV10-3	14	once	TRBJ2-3	AISGLAGDLTDTQY
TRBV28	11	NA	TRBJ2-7	ASSLGGQIEQY
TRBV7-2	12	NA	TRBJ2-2	ASGSGVDTGELF
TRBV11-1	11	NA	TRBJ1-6	ASNRDTNSPLH
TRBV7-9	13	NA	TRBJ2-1	ASRQSGPDGNEQF
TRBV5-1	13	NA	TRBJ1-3	ASRGEPGTGNTIY
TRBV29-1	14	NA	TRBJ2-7	SVEEGAGTGGGEQY
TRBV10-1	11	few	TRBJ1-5	ASSPQVDQPQH
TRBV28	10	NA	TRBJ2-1	ASSFGGPEQF
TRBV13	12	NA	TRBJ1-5	ASSLRGPNQPQH
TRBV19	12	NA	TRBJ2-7	ASSMQGGSYEQY
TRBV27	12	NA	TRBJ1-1	ASSLIGQGSPAF
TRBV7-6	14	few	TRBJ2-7	ASSLDIAGGPGGQY
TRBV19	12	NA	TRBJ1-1	ASSIDLWTVETF
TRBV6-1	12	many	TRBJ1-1	ASSAITGITEAF
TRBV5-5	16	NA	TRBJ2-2	ASSTGAWGRGWTGELF
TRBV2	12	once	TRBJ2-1	ASSGTFITNEQF
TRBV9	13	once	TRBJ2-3	ASSVGARITDTQY
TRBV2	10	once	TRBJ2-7	ASRGLAGRWY
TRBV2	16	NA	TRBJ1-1	ASSEALVGGTGNTEAF
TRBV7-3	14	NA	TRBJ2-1	ASSLKAPRKYNEQF
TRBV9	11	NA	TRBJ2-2	ASRTGENGELF
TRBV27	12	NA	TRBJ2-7	ASSLQGASYEQY
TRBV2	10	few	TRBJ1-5	ASNRGNEPQH
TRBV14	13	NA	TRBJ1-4	ASSQEGGPGEKLF
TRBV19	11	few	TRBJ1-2	ASSMGRGYGYT
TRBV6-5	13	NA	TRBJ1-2	ASSYSQRGGYGYT
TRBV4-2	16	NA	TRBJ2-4	ASSQEENSGGAKNIQY
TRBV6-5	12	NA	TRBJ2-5	ASSLAGAAETQY
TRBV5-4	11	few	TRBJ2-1	ASSSSGHNEQF
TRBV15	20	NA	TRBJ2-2	ATSREFGVSTTSGSIAGELF
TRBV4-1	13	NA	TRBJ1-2	ASSQHRGPIDGYT
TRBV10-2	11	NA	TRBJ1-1	ASRATGNREAF
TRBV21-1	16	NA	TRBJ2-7	ASSKGTGGTTGRYEQY
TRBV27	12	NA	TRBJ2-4	ASSLNGNSNIQY
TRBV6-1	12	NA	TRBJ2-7	ASSATGRSYEQY
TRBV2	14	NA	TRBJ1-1	ASTPFGSQMNTEAF
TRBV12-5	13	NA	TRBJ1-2	ASGLVGGRSYGYT
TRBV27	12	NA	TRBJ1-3	ASSRGAPGNTIY
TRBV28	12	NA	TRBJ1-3	ATTPGTIENTIY
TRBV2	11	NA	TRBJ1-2	ATRTETGSGYT
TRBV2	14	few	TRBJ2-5	ASSEHDRSFQETQY
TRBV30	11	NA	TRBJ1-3	AWSVSSGNTIY
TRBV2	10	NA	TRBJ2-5	ASSEERETQY
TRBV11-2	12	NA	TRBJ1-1	ASSPSWGNTEAF
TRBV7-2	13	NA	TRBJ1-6	ASSPGPQSNSPLH
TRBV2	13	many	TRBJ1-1	ASSDLGQVNTEAF
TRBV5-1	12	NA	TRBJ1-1	ASSLEGTLGEAF
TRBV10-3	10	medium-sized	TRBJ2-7	ASAGMPYEQY
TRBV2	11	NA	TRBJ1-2	ASKTGGAGGYT
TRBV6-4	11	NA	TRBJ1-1	ASSDEGGTEAF
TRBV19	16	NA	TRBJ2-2	ASSIGTSGKYSTGELF